A selection of T cell receptor beta chains follows, all from one sample in a study of blood T cell repertoires in COVID-19. TCRdb keeps only in-frame clones here, not all; method: immunoSEQ multiplex PCR. The data show around 200,000 clones, with roughly 89% seen just once and around 1% held by the top ten. The sample was peripheral blood. The receptors stem from a woman aged 18-30 years who had recovered from COVID-19. Both conserved end residues are part of each CDR3. D genes are given only for firm matches. Where a row states a size, it is once, few, many or the class of an expanded clone; other rows omit it.

J gene,D gene,clone size,V gene,CDR3 DNA,CDR3 protein
TRBJ1-5,-,-,TRBV3-1/TRBV3-2,TGTGCCAGCAGCCACACAACAGGTTTGGGCAATCAGCCCCAGCATTTT,CASSHTTGLGNQPQHF
TRBJ2-3,-,-,TRBV19,TGTGCCAGTAGTATAGATCGAGATACGCAGTATTTT,CASSIDRDTQYF
TRBJ2-3,TRBD2,-,TRBV9,TGTGCCAGCAGCGTGGGTAGCGGGGGCACCACAGATACGCAGTATTTT,CASSVGSGGTTDTQYF
TRBJ1-3,TRBD1,-,TRBV6-6,TGTGCCAGCAGCCAGGGGACAGGGAGAAACACCATATATTTT,CASSQGTGRNTIYF
TRBJ1-3,-,-,TRBV19,TGTGCCACATTATCTGGGGCAGGGAAGTCGGCCATTTACTCTGGAAACACCATATATTTT,CATLSGAGKSAIYSGNTIYF
TRBJ2-1,TRBD2,-,TRBV5-1,TGCGCCAGCGACCCTAGCGGGGGGGCCAATGAGCAGTTCTTC,CASDPSGGANEQFF
TRBJ2-7,TRBD1,once,TRBV9,TGTGCCAGCAGCGTAGAGGGGACAGCGAACTCCTACGAGCAGTACTTC,CASSVEGTANSYEQYF
TRBJ2-7,TRBD1,-,TRBV27,TGTGCCAGCAGCACAGGGGGACCATACGAGCAGTACTTC,CASSTGGPYEQYF
TRBJ1-1,TRBD1,-,TRBV28,TGTGCCAGCTCCCACAGGGGTGCGGCTTTCTTT,CASSHRGAAFF
TRBJ1-4,-,-,TRBV20-1,TGCAGTGTTCATAGAGGCGAAAAACTGTTTTTT,CSVHRGEKLFF
TRBJ1-3,TRBD1,-,TRBV18,TGTGCCAGCTCGGGGACAGGGGGTTATTCCTCTGGAAACACCATATATTTT,CASSGTGGYSSGNTIYF
TRBJ2-1,TRBD2,-,TRBV7-2,TGTGCCAGCAGCCCCCTCGGGGGGGCCAACTACAATGAGCAGTTCTTC,CASSPLGGANYNEQFF
TRBJ1-1,-,-,TRBV9,TGTGCCAGCAATCTGGGACAGAACACTGAAGCTTTCTTT,CASNLGQNTEAFF
TRBJ2-2,TRBD1,-,TRBV10-3,TGTGCCACCTGGACAGGGCATGCCACCGGGGAGCTGTTTTTT,CATWTGHATGELFF
TRBJ2-5,-,-,TRBV7-9,TGTGCCAGCAGCTTAGAGTGGGGCAGAGAGACCCAGTACTTC,CASSLEWGRETQYF
TRBJ2-1,TRBD1,-,TRBV7-6,TGTGCCAGCAGCAACGGCGACAGGGCCTACAATGAGCAGTTCTTC,CASSNGDRAYNEQFF
TRBJ2-5,TRBD2,-,TRBV3-1/TRBV3-2,TGTGCCAGCAGCGGTACACGGGGGGGCCGGGAGACCCAGTACTTC,CASSGTRGGRETQYF
TRBJ1-5,-,-,TRBV11-1,TGTGCCAGCAGCATGGACAGTAATCAGCCCCAGCATTTT,CASSMDSNQPQHF
TRBJ1-5,TRBD1,-,TRBV19,TGTGCCAGTAGCGGGACAGGGAGGAGCAATCAGCCCCAGCATTTT,CASSGTGRSNQPQHF
TRBJ2-3,-,-,TRBV9,TGTGCCAGCAGCGCCCCCCTCGGAGGGACGGGTACGCAGTATTTT,CASSAPLGGTGTQYF
TRBJ1-2,TRBD1,-,TRBV7-9,TGTGCCAGCAGCTTAGGCGGGACAGCTTATGGCTACACCTTC,CASSLGGTAYGYTF
TRBJ2-5,-,once,TRBV5-1,TGCGCCAGCAGCTTGGGGTTGCGGGAGACCCAGTACTTC,CASSLGLRETQYF
TRBJ1-2,-,-,TRBV2,TGTGCCAGCAGCCTATCGCCGTCGTGGCAGGGCGCGGGGAAGAACTATGGCTACACCTTC,CASSLSPSWQGAGKNYGYTF